The rows below give T cell receptor beta chains drawn from one sample of a study of T cells in tuberculosis. The protocol was immunoSEQ multiplex PCR, while the TCRdb copy is restricted to in-frame clones and leaves out a portion. The data show over 30,000 clones, with around 90% seen just once and about 5.2% held by the top ten. Source: PBMCs, taken at tuberculosis diagnosis. Receptor source: an adult with tuberculosis. CDR3s include the opening cysteine and the closing phenylalanine or tryptophan. The order of the fields is CDR3 protein, V gene, J gene, D gene. A D gene is named only where the DNA matches it firmly.

CDR3 protein: CAGSLWDRGGEQFF
V gene: TRBV27
J gene: TRBJ2-1
D gene: TRBD1

CDR3 protein: CASSSQTGEAFF
V gene: TRBV27
J gene: TRBJ1-1
D gene: TRBD1

CDR3 protein: CASSPPEVSGLPYEQYF
V gene: TRBV9
J gene: TRBJ2-7
D gene: NA

CDR3 protein: CASSPQGDYGYTF
V gene: TRBV18
J gene: TRBJ1-2
D gene: NA

CDR3 protein: CASSVEAGGRSTDTQYF
V gene: TRBV9
J gene: TRBJ2-3
D gene: TRBD2

CDR3 protein: CASISGIPYEQYF
V gene: TRBV6-1
J gene: TRBJ2-7
D gene: NA

CDR3 protein: CAWSPNRGLGGNTIYF
V gene: TRBV30
J gene: TRBJ1-3
D gene: TRBD1

CDR3 protein: CAISGGTRRSYEQYF
V gene: TRBV10-3
J gene: TRBJ2-7
D gene: NA

CDR3 protein: CASTPSGSGEQFF
V gene: TRBV7-9
J gene: TRBJ2-1
D gene: TRBD2

CDR3 protein: CSVRTGDNYGYTF
V gene: TRBV29-1
J gene: TRBJ1-2
D gene: TRBD1

CDR3 protein: CASSLNSYGYTF
V gene: TRBV28
J gene: TRBJ1-2
D gene: NA

CDR3 protein: CASSPGGLKEAFF
V gene: TRBV6-6
J gene: TRBJ1-1
D gene: NA

CDR3 protein: CASSDPGGEVFGYTF
V gene: TRBV28
J gene: TRBJ1-2
D gene: TRBD1

CDR3 protein: CAISESAAGGYEQYF
V gene: TRBV10-3
J gene: TRBJ2-7
D gene: TRBD1

CDR3 protein: CASSQEESLLGEQFF
V gene: TRBV4-3
J gene: TRBJ2-1
D gene: NA

CDR3 protein: CASSVEGGQGAQAFF
V gene: TRBV9
J gene: TRBJ1-1
D gene: TRBD1

CDR3 protein: CSVEGPGQGDEQYF
V gene: TRBV29-1
J gene: TRBJ2-7
D gene: TRBD1

CDR3 protein: CASSQALGTSGGRTETQYF
V gene: TRBV4-2
J gene: TRBJ2-5
D gene: TRBD2

CDR3 protein: CASSQGAGRRQETQYF
V gene: TRBV4-3
J gene: TRBJ2-5
D gene: NA

CDR3 protein: CASSRGDLRNTEAFF
V gene: TRBV28
J gene: TRBJ1-1
D gene: NA

CDR3 protein: CASSFTGGPQETQYF
V gene: TRBV11-2
J gene: TRBJ2-5
D gene: TRBD1

CDR3 protein: CASSYYRDTEAFF
V gene: TRBV28
J gene: TRBJ1-1
D gene: NA

CDR3 protein: CASSVGVRRTDTQYF
V gene: TRBV6-1
J gene: TRBJ2-3
D gene: NA

CDR3 protein: CASIQGQSYGYTF
V gene: TRBV2
J gene: TRBJ1-2
D gene: NA

CDR3 protein: CASSSGQVAGELFF
V gene: TRBV5-6
J gene: TRBJ2-2
D gene: TRBD1

CDR3 protein: CASTLGGQAVHEQYF
V gene: TRBV7-9
J gene: TRBJ2-7
D gene: TRBD1

CDR3 protein: CASSLRSAGGETQYF
V gene: TRBV5-5
J gene: TRBJ2-5
D gene: TRBD1

CDR3 protein: CASSLAGSGGYTF
V gene: TRBV5-5
J gene: TRBJ1-2
D gene: NA

CDR3 protein: CASSSMGDRELFF
V gene: TRBV7-9
J gene: TRBJ2-2
D gene: NA

CDR3 protein: CASSSTGGSYNEQFF
V gene: TRBV6-1
J gene: TRBJ2-1
D gene: TRBD1

CDR3 protein: CASRGGGYGYTF
V gene: TRBV27
J gene: TRBJ1-2
D gene: NA

CDR3 protein: CASSYLTSGARDEQFF
V gene: TRBV6-5
J gene: TRBJ2-1
D gene: TRBD2

CDR3 protein: CASNLADSTDTQYF
V gene: TRBV5-1
J gene: TRBJ2-3
D gene: NA

CDR3 protein: CASSPNSPGHGYTF
V gene: TRBV18
J gene: TRBJ1-2
D gene: NA

CDR3 protein: CASRKGRGSNQPQHF
V gene: TRBV6-1
J gene: TRBJ1-5
D gene: NA

CDR3 protein: CASSLSIAATNEQFF
V gene: TRBV27
J gene: TRBJ2-1
D gene: NA

CDR3 protein: CAWSPPGTKDEQYF
V gene: TRBV30
J gene: TRBJ2-7
D gene: NA

CDR3 protein: CASSYGTMRGTDTQYF
V gene: TRBV6-5
J gene: TRBJ2-3
D gene: NA

CDR3 protein: CASSLGEREVPYEQYF
V gene: TRBV13
J gene: TRBJ2-7
D gene: TRBD2

CDR3 protein: CASSPTGTGNTIYF
V gene: TRBV7-8
J gene: TRBJ1-3
D gene: NA

CDR3 protein: CASSLDLKAPYGYTF
V gene: TRBV5-1
J gene: TRBJ1-2
D gene: NA

CDR3 protein: CASSESRYRASGLSYEQYF
V gene: TRBV11-2
J gene: TRBJ2-7
D gene: NA

CDR3 protein: CASSLDLKPEAFF
V gene: TRBV11-2
J gene: TRBJ1-1
D gene: NA